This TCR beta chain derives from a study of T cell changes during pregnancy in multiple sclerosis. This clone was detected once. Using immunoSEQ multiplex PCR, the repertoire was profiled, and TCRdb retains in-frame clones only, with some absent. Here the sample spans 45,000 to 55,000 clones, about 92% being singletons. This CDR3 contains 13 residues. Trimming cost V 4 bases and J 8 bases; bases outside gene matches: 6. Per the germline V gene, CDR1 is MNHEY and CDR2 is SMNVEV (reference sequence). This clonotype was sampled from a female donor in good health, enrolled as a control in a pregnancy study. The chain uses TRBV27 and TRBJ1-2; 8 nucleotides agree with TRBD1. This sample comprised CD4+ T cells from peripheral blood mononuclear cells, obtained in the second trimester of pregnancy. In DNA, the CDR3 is TGTGCCAGCAGTTCCTCGGACAGGGACGGCTACACCTTC. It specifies CASSSSDRDGYTF.